This T cell receptor (beta chain) was retrieved from a study of T cells after yellow fever vaccination. Whole-study findings and limits: A secondary response was less intense yet reached its peak sooner, at day 5 versus 15.

CDR3 size: 15 residues. Germline V lookup: CDR1 SQVTM, CDR2 ANQGSEA. The V gene lost 3 bases and the J gene lost 0 bases, with 12 bases spanning the gap. This clonotype has just a few counts. The antigen is not known. Each CDR3 protein gets one entry after TCRdb re-called the 5' RACE reads with MiXCR. The data show about 160,000 distinct CDR3 sequences, with around 9.3% seen just once and under 40% held by the top ten. This sample comprised CD8+ T cells sorted from PBMCs, obtained 45 days after the yellow fever booster vaccination. This receptor was taken from a man younger than 35 who received the YFV17D yellow fever vaccine. V and J are TRBV29-1 and TRBJ2-1; the D gene is possibly TRBD2 (6 bases). The CDR3 protein is CSVDGSPSSYNEQFF. Here the CDR3 DNA reads TGCAGCGTTGACGGGAGCCCGAGCTCCTACAATGAGCAGTTCTTC.